These 21 T cell receptor beta chains originate from one sample sequenced in a study of PD-1 blockade in classical Hodgkin lymphoma. Brentuximab vedotin exposure varied, and every patient relapsed after autologous stem cell transplantation. TCRdb's table, derived via immunoSEQ multiplex PCR, lists solely in-frame clones and lacks some. Altogether approximately 41,000 clones are present, around 87% being singletons, with the ten largest covering about 6%. This sample comprised peripheral blood mononuclear cells (PBMCs), obtained before the second cycle of nivolumab. The receptors originated from a human donor with classical Hodgkin lymphoma.

The rearrangement joins TRBV6-1 to TRBJ2-7; D is possibly TRBD1 or TRBD2 (6 bases each). CDR1 and CDR2 from the germline V gene are MNHNS and SASEGT. Trimming took off 5 bases at V and 2 bases at J, with 10 bases between the two ends. The CDR3 consists of 13 residues. In nucleotides, the CDR3 is TGTGCCAGCAGTCCGGGGGCCCCCTACGAGCAGTACTTC. This codes for CASSPGAPYEQYF.

The chain has TRBV19 and TRBJ1-5, with TRBD1 matching 8 bases. V lost 5 bases to trimming and J lost 2 bases; unmatched junction nucleotides: 5. CDR1 is LNHDA and CDR2 is SQIVND in the germline V gene (reference sequence). This CDR3 has 15 amino acids. The CDR3 sequence: CASSANRGGNQPQHF. CDR3 nucleotide sequence: TGTGCCAGTAGTGCTAACAGGGGGGGCAATCAGCCCCAGCATTTT. Looking up the rest from reference TRBV19 and TRBJ1-5 gives the full variable domain: DGGITQSPKYLFRKEGQNVTLSCEQNLNHDAMYWYRQDPGQGLRLIYYSQIVNDFQKGDIAEGYSVSREKKESFPLTVTSAQKNPTAFYLCASSANRGGNQPQHFGDGTRLSIL.

In this sample, this clone turned up once. The chain carries TRBV19 and TRBJ1-1, with 7 bases aligning to TRBD1. Germline lookup yields CDR1 LNHDA and CDR2 SQIVND (reference sequence). Germline trimming cut 3 bases from V and 0 bases from J; bases unmatched to any gene: 7. The CDR3 extends over 16 amino acids. The chain's CDR3 is CASSMTGWAMNTEAFF. The CDR3 region has the DNA TGTGCCAGTAGTATGACAGGGTGGGCGATGAACACTGAAGCTTTCTTT. Looking up the rest from reference TRBV19 and TRBJ1-1 gives the full variable domain: DGGITQSPKYLFRKEGQNVTLSCEQNLNHDAMYWYRQDPGQGLRLIYYSQIVNDFQKGDIAEGYSVSREKKESFPLTVTSAQKNPTAFYLCASSMTGWAMNTEAFFGQGTRLTVV.

This chain uses TRBV9 with TRBJ2-5, with a possible D match to TRBD2 (6 bases). Between the trimmed V and J ends, which lost 3 bases and 2 bases, there was a span of 17 bases. Germline CDR1 reads SGDLS; CDR2 reads YYNGEE. The CDR3 consists of 16 residues. The CDR3 DNA follows: TGTGCCAGCAGCGCACTTGGCGGGATCTCACAAGAGACCCAGTACTTC. Residues: CASSALGGISQETQYF.

The chain combines TRBV9 with TRBJ2-1; TRBD1 might be the D (6 bases). Germline CDR1 is SGDLS and CDR2 is YYNGEE. Deletions cut 0 bases from V and 4 bases from J, with 14 bases between. This CDR3 has 16 residues. This chain's CDR3 is CASSVEGDVRYNEQFF. CDR3 sequence (DNA): TGTGCCAGCAGCGTAGAGGGGGACGTACGTTACAATGAGCAGTTCTTC. Full variable domain (rest looked up from reference TRBV9 and TRBJ2-1): DSGVTQTPKHLITATGQRVTLRCSPRSGDLSVYWYQQSLDQGLQFLIQYYNGEERAKGNILERFSAQQFPDLHSELNLSSLELGDSALYFCASSVEGDVRYNEQFFGPGTRLTVL.

This sequence joins TRBV14 and TRBJ2-7, with 11 bases fitting TRBD2. In germline, CDR1 is SGHDN, CDR2 FVKESK. With V trimmed by 4 bases and J by 3 bases, 5 bases remained unmatched. CDR3 length: 15 residues. CDR3 nucleotide sequence: TGTGCCAGCAGCCGGACTAGCGGGTTGTTCTACGAGCAGTACTTC. Translation gives CASSRTSGLFYEQYF.

CDR3 loop: CASSRLPGTSYGYTF. The CDR3 coding sequence is TGCGCCAGCAGCCGTCTACCCGGGACAAGCTATGGCTACACCTTC. The gene calls are TRBV4-3 and TRBJ1-2; D might be TRBD1 (6 bases). V lost 4 bases, J lost 4 bases, and 16 bases lay in between. This CDR3 contains 15 residues. Per germline, CDR1 LGHNA and CDR2 YSLEER.

The chain has TRBV6-1 and TRBJ2-2; D unresolved. Germline V gene sequence: CDR1 MNHNS, CDR2 SASEGT. The CDR3 is made up of 14 amino acids. The V end was cut by 6 bases, the J end by 2 bases, with 10 bases between. As DNA, the CDR3 is TGTGCCAGCAGCGCCACCCGAAACACCGGGGAGCTGTTTTTT. Translating it yields CASSATRNTGELFF.

The CDR3 region has the DNA TGTGCCAGCAGCCCCTATGGCTCCGCCTATGGCTACACCTTC. Translation: CASSPYGSAYGYTF. V gene TRBV7-9 combines with J gene TRBJ1-2, with D hard to call. The germline CDR1 and CDR2 sequences are SEHNR and FQNEAQ (reference sequence). Trimming pared 5 bases from V and 4 bases from J, leaving 14 bases between. This CDR3 has 14 residues.

The chain links TRBV5-1 to TRBJ2-3, with 13 bases aligning to TRBD2. This CDR3 has 16 residues. Germline lookup yields CDR1 SGHRS and CDR2 YFSETQ. V dropped 4 bases and J dropped 0; count of bases not matched to a gene: 2. The CDR3 spells CASSATSGGSTDTQYF. CDR3 bases: TGCGCCAGCAGCGCGACTAGCGGGGGGAGCACAGATACGCAGTATTTT.

The chain uses TRBV28 and TRBJ2-1; 13 bases match TRBD2. Germline lookup yields CDR1 MDHEN and CDR2 SYDVKM. CDR3 length: 15 residues. The trim removed 5 bases at V and 9 bases at J, leaving 7 bases unmatched. CDR3 protein: CASSLGLAGVPEQFF. The CDR3 DNA reads as TGTGCCAGCAGTCTCGGACTAGCGGGAGTCCCTGAGCAGTTCTTC.

CDR3 nucleotides: TGTGCCAGCAGCCAAGCCGGACTAGCGGGGGACACAGATACGCAGTATTTT. This translates into CASSQAGLAGDTDTQYF. The chain uses TRBV4-2 and TRBJ2-3, with TRBD2 identical over 13 bases. Losses at the gene ends were 1 base for V and 2 bases for J; bases not matched to a gene: 3. The CDR3 sequence is 17 residues long. The germline gives CDR1 LGHNA, CDR2 YNFKEQ.

This clone was observed once. This chain connects TRBV20-1 to TRBJ2-1; 7 bases are a match to TRBD1. Germline V gene data show CDR1 as DFQATT and CDR2 as SNEGSKA (reference sequence). V lost 3 bases and J lost 12; bases outside the gene matches: 2. The CDR3 is 10 amino acids. CDR3 in amino acids: CSASRDRQFF. CDR3 DNA: TGCAGTGCTAGTCGGGACAGGCAGTTCTTC.

Here the CDR3 reads CASSPGTGRYSNQPQHF. CDR3 bases: TGTGCCAGCAGTCCCGGGACAGGCCGTTATAGCAATCAGCCCCAGCATTTT. The chain carries TRBV27 and TRBJ1-5; TRBD1 matches 8 bases. The V segment lost 5 bases and the J segment 0 bases; nucleotides outside the gene matches: 9. The CDR3 covers 17 residues. Germline CDR1 MNHEY, CDR2 SMNVEV (reference sequence).

V usage is TRBV18 and J usage is TRBJ2-7; 7 bases fit TRBD1. The germline CDR1 and CDR2 sequences are KGHSH and LQKENI. V trimming: 7 bases; J trimming: 5 bases; junction bases outside the gene matches: 5. The CDR3 runs to 12 residues. The CDR3 DNA follows: TGTGCCAGCTGCGCAGGACAGGACGAGCAGTACTTC. It is translated as CASCAGQDEQYF.

J is TRBJ1-1 and V is TRBV15; maybe TRBD1 (5 bases). V lost 2 bases and J 7 bases, leaving 17 bases between the germline ends. The CDR3 spans 15 residues. Germline CDR1 and CDR2: LNHNV and YYDKDF (reference sequence). CDR3 amino acids: CATSRSGGKSGEAFF. The CDR3 nucleotides are TGTGCCACCAGCAGATCTGGGGGTAAGTCAGGTGAAGCTTTCTTT.

This sequence joins TRBV4-2 and TRBJ2-7, with a possible D match to TRBD1 (5 bases). The V end lost 0 bases, the J end lost 7 bases, and 19 bases lay between the germline ends. The germline CDR1 and CDR2 sequences are LGHNA and YNFKEQ. This CDR3 is 16 amino acids long. In DNA, the CDR3 is TGTGCCAGCAGCCAAGAGGGTAACAAAGGGGTTGAAGAGCAGTACTTC. This codes for CASSQEGNKGVEEQYF.

The chain carries TRBV19 and TRBJ2-7; 9 nucleotides match TRBD1. The CDR3 loop spans 16 amino acids. Germline V gene data show CDR1 as LNHDA and CDR2 as SQIVND (reference sequence). The junction had 10 bases not matched to a gene; V was cut back by 5 bases and J by 2 bases. Written as DNA, the CDR3 is TGTGCCAGTAGTGCCGCCACCGGGACAGGGACCTACGAGCAGTACTTC. Amino acids: CASSAATGTGTYEQYF. Filled out from reference TRBV19 and TRBJ2-7, the complete variable domain reads DGGITQSPKYLFRKEGQNVTLSCEQNLNHDAMYWYRQDPGQGLRLIYYSQIVNDFQKGDIAEGYSVSREKKESFPLTVTSAQKNPTAFYLCASSAATGTGTYEQYFGPGTRLTVT.

The V and J genes are TRBV2 and TRBJ1-2; 7 nucleotides agree with TRBD1. Unmatched junction bases numbered 17, after V lost 6 bases and J lost 7 bases. In germline, CDR1 is SNHLY, CDR2 FYNNEI. The CDR3 is 16 amino acids. Written as DNA, the CDR3 is TGTGCCAGCAGGACCTCCGGGGCCCGAGGGGGCTCTGGCTACACCTTC. Translating it yields CASRTSGARGGSGYTF.

V usage is TRBV7-3 and J usage is TRBJ2-3; the D gene is possibly TRBD2 (5 bases). V lost 5 bases and J 6 bases, leaving 18 bases between the germline ends. There are 15 residues in the CDR3. The germline V gene encodes CDR1 SGHTA and CDR2 FQGTGA. The CDR3 bases are TGTGCCAGCAGCACAACCGGGGTCGGAGCGGATACGCAGTATTTT. Amino acids: CASSTTGVGADTQYF.

The rearrangement uses TRBV5-1 and TRBJ1-4; 9 nucleotides line up with TRBD1. The germline V gene has CDR1 SGHRS and CDR2 YFSETQ. This CDR3 has 15 amino acids. Germline trimming cut 0 bases from V and 8 bases from J; bases unmatched to any gene: 5. The CDR3 loop is CASSLGTGVVEKLFF. The CDR3 nucleotides are TGCGCCAGCAGCTTGGGGACAGGGGTCGTGGAAAAACTGTTTTTT.